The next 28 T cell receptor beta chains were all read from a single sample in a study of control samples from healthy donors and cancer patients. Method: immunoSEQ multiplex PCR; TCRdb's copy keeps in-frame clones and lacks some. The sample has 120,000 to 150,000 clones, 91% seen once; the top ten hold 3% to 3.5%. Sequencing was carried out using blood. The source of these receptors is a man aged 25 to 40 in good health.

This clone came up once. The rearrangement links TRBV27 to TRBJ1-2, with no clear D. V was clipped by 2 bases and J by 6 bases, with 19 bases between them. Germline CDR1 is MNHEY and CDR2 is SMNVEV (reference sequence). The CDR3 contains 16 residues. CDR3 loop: CASSLMPSMGNNGYTF. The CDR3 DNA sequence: TGTGCCAGCAGTTTAATGCCCTCCATGGGGAATAATGGCTACACCTTC.

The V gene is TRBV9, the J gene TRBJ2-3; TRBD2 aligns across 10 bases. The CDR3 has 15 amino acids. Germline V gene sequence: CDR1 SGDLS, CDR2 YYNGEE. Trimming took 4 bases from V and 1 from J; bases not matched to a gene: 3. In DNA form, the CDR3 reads TGTGCCAGCAGCACCAGCGGGGGGGGCACAGATACGCAGTATTTT. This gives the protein CASSTSGGGTDTQYF.

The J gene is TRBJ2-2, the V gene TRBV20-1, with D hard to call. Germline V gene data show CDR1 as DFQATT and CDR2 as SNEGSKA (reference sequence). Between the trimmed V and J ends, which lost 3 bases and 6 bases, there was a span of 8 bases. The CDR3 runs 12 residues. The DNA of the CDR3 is TGCAGTGCTAGTCCCCGGGCCGGGGAGCTGTTTTTT. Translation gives CSASPRAGELFF.

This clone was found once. The CDR3 protein is CASSDGRTGHNSPLHF. The CDR3 DNA is TGTGCCAGCAGTGACGGGAGGACAGGACATAATTCACCCCTCCACTTT. The chain recombines TRBV25-1 with TRBJ1-6, with TRBD1 identical over 7 bases. CDR1 and CDR2 from the germline V gene are MGHDK and SYGVNS. This CDR3 has 16 amino acids. The ends lost 3 bases at V and 5 bases at J; junction bases unmatched: 7.

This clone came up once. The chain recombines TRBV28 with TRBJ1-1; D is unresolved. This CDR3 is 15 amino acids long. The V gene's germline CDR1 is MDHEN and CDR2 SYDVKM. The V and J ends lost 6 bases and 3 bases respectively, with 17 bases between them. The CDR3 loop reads CASRIITIGHTEAFF. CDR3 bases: TGTGCCAGCAGGATAATCACTATAGGGCACACTGAAGCTTTCTTT.

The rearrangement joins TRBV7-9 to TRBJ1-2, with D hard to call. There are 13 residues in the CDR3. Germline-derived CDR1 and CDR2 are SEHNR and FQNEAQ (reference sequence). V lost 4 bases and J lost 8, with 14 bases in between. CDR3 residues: CASSSGPPEGYTF. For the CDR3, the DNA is TGTGCCAGCAGCTCCGGGCCACCTGAGGGCTACACCTTC.

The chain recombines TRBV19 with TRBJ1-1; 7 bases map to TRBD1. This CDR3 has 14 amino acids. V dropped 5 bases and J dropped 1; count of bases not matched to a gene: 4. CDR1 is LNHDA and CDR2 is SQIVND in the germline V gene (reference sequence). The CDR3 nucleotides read TGTGCCAGTAGTGGGAGGACAGGGAACACTGAAGCTTTCTTT. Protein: CASSGRTGNTEAFF.

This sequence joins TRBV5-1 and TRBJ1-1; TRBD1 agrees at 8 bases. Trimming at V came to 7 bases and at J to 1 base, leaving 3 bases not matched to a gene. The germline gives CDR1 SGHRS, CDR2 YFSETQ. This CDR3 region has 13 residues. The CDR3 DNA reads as TGCGCCAGCGGACAGGGCGCGAACACTGAAGCTTTCTTT. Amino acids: CASGQGANTEAFF.

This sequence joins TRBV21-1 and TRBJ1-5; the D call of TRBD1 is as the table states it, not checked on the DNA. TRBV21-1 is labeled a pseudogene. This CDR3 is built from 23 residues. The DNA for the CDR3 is TGTGCCAGCAGCAAAGAGGATAAAACAAAGGAGCGCGACACCAGGGTTTGCAATCAGCCCCAGCATTTT. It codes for CASSKEDKTKERDTRVCNQPQHF.

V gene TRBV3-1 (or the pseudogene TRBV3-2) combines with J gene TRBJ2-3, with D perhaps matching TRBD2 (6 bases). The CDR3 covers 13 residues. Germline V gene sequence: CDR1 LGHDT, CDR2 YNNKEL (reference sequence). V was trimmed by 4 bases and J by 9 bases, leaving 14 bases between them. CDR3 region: CASSPERARTQYF. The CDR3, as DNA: TGTGCCAGCAGCCCGGAGCGGGCTCGGACGCAGTATTTT.

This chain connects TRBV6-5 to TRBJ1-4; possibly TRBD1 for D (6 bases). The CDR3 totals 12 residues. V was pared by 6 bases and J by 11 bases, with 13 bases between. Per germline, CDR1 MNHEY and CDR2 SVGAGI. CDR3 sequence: CASRLQGFKLFF. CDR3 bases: TGTGCCAGCAGACTACAGGGCTTCAAACTGTTTTTT.

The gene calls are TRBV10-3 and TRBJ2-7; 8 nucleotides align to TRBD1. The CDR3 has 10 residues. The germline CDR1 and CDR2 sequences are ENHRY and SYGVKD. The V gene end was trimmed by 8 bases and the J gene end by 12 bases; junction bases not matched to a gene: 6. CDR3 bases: TGTGCCATCTGGACAGGGAAGGGGTACTTC. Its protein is CAIWTGKGYF.

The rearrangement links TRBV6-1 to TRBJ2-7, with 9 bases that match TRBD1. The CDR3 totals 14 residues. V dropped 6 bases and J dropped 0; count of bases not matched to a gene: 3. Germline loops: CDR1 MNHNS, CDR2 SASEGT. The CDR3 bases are TGTGCCAGCAGGGAGGGACAGGGCTCCTACGAGCAGTACTTC. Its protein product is CASREGQGSYEQYF.

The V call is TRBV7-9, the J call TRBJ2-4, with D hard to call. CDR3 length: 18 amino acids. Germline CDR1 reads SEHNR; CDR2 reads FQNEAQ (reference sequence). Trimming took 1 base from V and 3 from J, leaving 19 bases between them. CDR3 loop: CASSLVPAGKTLKNIQYF. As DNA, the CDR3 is TGTGCCAGCAGCTTAGTTCCTGCAGGCAAGACCCTCAAAAACATTCAGTACTTC.

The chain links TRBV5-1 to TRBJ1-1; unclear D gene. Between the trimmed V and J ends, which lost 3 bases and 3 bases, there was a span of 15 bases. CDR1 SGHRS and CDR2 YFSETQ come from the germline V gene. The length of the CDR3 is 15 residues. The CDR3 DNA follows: TGCGCCAGCAGCTCCCGCGGGGATGTGCACACTGAAGCTTTCTTT. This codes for CASSSRGDVHTEAFF. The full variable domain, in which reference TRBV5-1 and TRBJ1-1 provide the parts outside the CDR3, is KAGVTQTPRYLIKTRGQQVTLSCSPISGHRSVSWYQQTPGQGLQFLFEYFSETQRNKGNFPGRFSGRQFSNSRSEMNVSTLELGDSALYLCASSSRGDVHTEAFFGQGTRLTVV.

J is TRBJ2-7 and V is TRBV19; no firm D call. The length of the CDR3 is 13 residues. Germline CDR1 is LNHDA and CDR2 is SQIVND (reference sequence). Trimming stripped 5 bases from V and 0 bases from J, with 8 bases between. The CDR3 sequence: CASSYSLSYEQYF. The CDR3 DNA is TGTGCCAGTAGTTATTCTCTCTCCTACGAGCAGTACTTC.

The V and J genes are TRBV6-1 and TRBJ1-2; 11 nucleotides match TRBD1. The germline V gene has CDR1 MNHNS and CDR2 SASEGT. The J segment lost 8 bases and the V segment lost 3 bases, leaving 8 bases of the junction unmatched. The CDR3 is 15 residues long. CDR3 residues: CASSDGDRGRGGYTF. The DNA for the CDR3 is TGTGCCAGCAGTGACGGGGACAGGGGGAGAGGGGGCTACACCTTC.

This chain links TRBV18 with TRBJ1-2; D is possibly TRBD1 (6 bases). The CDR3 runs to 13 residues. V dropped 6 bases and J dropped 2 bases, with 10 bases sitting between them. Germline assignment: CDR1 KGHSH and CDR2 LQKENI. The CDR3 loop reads CASSDQGNYGYTF. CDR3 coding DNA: TGTGCCAGCTCGGACCAGGGGAACTATGGCTACACCTTC.

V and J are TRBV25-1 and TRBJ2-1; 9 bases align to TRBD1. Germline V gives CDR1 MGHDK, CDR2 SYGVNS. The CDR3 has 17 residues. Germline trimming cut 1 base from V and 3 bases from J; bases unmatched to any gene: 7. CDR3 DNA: TGTGCCAGCAGTGAATCCCGGACAGGGGCTAGCTACAATGAGCAGTTCTTC. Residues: CASSESRTGASYNEQFF.

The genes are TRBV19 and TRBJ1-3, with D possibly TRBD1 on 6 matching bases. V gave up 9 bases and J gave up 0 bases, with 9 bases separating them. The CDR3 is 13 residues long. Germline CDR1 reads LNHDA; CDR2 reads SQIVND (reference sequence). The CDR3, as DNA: TGTGCCAGCACAGGGAACTCTGGAAACACCATATATTTT. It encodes CASTGNSGNTIYF.

In DNA, the CDR3 is TGTGCCAGTACCTCTTCTAGGAGGTCGAACACCGGGGAGCTGTTTTTT. It is translated as CASTSSRRSNTGELFF. The chain couples TRBV19 to TRBJ2-2; D is perhaps TRBD2 (5 bases). CDR3 length equals 16 residues. The germline gives CDR1 LNHDA, CDR2 SQIVND (reference sequence). V shed 7 bases and J shed 0 bases, with 15 bases lying between them.

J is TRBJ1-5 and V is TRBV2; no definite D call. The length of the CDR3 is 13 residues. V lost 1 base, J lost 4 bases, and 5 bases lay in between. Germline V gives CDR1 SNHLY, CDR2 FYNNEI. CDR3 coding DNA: TGTGCCAGCAGTGAAGATCTTAATCAGCCCCAGCATTTT. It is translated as CASSEDLNQPQHF.

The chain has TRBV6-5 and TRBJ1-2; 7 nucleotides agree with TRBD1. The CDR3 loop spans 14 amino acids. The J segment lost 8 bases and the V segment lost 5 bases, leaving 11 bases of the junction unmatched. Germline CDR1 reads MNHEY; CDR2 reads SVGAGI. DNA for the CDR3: TGTGCCAGCAGTCACGAGGGGGCTACGAGGGGCTACACCTTC. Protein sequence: CASSHEGATRGYTF.

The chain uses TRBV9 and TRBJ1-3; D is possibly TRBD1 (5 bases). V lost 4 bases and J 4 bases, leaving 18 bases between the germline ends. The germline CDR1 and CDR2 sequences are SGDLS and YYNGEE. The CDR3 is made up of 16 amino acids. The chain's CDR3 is CASSPGTHPGGNTIYF. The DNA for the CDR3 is TGTGCCAGCAGCCCAGGGACGCACCCGGGCGGAAACACCATATATTTT.

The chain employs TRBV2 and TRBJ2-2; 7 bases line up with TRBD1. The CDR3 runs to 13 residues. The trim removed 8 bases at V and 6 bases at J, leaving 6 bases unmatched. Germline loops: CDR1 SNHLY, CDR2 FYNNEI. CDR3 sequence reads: CASGQGVPGELFF. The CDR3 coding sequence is TGTGCCAGCGGCCAGGGGGTGCCCGGGGAGCTGTTTTTT.

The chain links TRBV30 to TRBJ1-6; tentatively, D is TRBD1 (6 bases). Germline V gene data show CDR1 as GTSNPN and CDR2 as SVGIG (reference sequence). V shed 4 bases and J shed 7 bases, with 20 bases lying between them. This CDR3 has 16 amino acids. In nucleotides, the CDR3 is TGTGCCTGGACCCCTCAAGGCCCGGGACAAAATTCACCCCTCCACTTT. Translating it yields CAWTPQGPGQNSPLHF.

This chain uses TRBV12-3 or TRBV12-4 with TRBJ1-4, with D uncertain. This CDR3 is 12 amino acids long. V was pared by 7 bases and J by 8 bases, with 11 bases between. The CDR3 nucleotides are TGTGCCAGCACTAACCGGGAGGAAAAACTGTTTTTT. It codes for CASTNREEKLFF.

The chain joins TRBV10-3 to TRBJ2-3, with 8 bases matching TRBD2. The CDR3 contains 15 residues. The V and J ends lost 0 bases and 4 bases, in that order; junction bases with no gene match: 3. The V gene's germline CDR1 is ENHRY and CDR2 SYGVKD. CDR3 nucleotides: TGTGCCATCAGTGAGTCACGGGGGGGGGCAGATACGCAGTATTTT. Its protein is CAISESRGGADTQYF.